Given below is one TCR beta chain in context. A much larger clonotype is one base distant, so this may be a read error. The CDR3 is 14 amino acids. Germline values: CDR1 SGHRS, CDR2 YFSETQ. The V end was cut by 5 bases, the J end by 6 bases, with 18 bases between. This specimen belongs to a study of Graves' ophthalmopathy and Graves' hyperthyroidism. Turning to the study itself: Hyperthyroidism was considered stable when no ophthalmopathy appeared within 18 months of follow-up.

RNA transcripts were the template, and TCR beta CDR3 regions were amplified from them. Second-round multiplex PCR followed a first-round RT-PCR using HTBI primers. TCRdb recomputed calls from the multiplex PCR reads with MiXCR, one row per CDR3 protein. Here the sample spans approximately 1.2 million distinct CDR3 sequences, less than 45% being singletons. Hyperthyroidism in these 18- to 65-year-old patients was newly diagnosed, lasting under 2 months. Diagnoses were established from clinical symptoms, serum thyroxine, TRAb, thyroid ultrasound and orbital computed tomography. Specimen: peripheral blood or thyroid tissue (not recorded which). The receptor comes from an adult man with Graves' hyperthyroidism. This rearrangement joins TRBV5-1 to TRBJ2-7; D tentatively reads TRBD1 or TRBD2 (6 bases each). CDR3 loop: CASRSDVGGLEQYF. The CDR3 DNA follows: TGCGCCAGCAGATCGGATGTGGGGGGCCTCGAGCAGTACTTC.